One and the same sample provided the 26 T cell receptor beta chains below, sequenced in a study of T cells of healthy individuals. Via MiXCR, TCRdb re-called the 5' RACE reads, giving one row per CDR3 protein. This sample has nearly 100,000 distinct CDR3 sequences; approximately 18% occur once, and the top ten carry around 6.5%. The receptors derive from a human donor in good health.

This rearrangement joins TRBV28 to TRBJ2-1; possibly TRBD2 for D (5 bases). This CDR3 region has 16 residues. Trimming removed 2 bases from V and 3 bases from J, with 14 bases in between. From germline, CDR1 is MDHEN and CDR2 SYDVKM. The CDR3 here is CASSLTVGVGYNEQFF. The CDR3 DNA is TGTGCCAGCAGTTTAACGGTCGGGGTGGGCTACAATGAGCAGTTCTTC. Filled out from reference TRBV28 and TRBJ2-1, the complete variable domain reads DVKVTQSSRYLVKRTGEKVFLECVQDMDHENMFWYRQDPGLGLRLIYFSYDVKMKEKGDIPEGYSVSREKKERFSLILESASTNQTSMYLCASSLTVGVGYNEQFFGPGTRLTVL.

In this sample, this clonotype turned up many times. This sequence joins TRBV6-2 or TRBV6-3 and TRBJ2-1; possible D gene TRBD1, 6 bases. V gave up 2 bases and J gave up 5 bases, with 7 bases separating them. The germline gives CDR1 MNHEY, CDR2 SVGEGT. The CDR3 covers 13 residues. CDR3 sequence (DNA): TGTGCCAGCAGTTACAGGGACAACAATGAGCAGTTCTTC. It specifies CASSYRDNNEQFF.

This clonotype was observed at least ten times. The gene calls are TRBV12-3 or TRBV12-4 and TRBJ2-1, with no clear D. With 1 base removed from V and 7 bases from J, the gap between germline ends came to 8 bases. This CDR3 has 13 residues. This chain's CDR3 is CASSLGVRNEQFF. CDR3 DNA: TGTGCCAGCAGTTTAGGGGTCAGGAATGAGCAGTTCTTC.

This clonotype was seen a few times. The CDR3 DNA follows: TGTGCCAGCAGTGAAACGGTGGGACGAAGCACAGATACGCAGTATTTT. It codes for CASSETVGRSTDTQYF. The chain combines TRBV6-1 with TRBJ2-3; D may match TRBD1 or TRBD2 (5 bases each). V shed 2 bases and J shed 0 bases, with 12 bases lying between them. This CDR3 has 16 amino acids. Germline V CDR1 and CDR2: MNHNS, SASEGT.

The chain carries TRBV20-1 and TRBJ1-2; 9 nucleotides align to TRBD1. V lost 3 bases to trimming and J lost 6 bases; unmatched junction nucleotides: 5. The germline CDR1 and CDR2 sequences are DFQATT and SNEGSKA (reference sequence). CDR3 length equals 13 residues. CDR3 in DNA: TGCAGTGCTAGCCCAACAGGGGGCAATGGCTACACCTTC. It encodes CSASPTGGNGYTF.

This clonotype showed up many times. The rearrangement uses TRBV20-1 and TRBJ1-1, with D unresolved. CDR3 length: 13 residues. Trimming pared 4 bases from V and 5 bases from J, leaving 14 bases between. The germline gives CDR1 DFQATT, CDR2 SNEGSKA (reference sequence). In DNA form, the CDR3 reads TGCAGTGCTACTCCGGACGCCAGGACTGAAGCTTTCTTT. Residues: CSATPDARTEAFF.

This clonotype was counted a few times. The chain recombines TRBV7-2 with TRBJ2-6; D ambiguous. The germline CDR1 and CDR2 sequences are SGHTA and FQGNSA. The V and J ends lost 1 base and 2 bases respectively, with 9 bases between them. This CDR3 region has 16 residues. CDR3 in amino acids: CASSLEWTPGANVLTF. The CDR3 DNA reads TGTGCCAGCAGCTTAGAATGGACCCCTGGGGCCAACGTCCTGACTTTC.

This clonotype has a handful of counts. The CDR3 is CASSLTGNYPYGYTF. CDR3 nucleotides: TGTGCCAGCAGTTTGACAGGGAACTACCCCTATGGCTACACCTTC. The chain employs TRBV6-5 and TRBJ1-2; 7 bases map to TRBD1. The V segment lost 4 bases and the J segment 4 bases; nucleotides outside the gene matches: 9. The length of the CDR3 is 15 residues. Germline values: CDR1 MNHEY, CDR2 SVGAGI.

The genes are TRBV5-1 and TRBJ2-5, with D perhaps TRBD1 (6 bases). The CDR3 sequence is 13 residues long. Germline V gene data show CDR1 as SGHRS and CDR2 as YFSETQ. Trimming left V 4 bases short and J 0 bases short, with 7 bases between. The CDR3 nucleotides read TGCGCCAGCAGCAGGGACAACCAAGAGACCCAGTACTTC. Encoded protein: CASSRDNQETQYF.

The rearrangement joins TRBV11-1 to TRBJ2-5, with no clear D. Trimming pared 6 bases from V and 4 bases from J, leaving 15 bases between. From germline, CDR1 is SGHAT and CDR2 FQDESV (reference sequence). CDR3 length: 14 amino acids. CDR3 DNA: TGTGCCAGCAGTCCCGGGTGGACGGGAGAGACCCAGTACTTC. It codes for CASSPGWTGETQYF.

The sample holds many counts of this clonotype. CDR3 loop: CSAPGLRDRGTYEQYF. The CDR3 DNA is TGCAGTGCTCCGGGACTCCGGGACAGGGGGACGTACGAGCAGTACTTC. The chain couples TRBV20-1 to TRBJ2-7, with TRBD1 matching over 11 bases. This CDR3 has 16 amino acids. With V trimmed by 5 bases and J by 4 bases, 13 bases remained unmatched. Germline V CDR1 and CDR2: DFQATT, SNEGSKA (reference sequence).

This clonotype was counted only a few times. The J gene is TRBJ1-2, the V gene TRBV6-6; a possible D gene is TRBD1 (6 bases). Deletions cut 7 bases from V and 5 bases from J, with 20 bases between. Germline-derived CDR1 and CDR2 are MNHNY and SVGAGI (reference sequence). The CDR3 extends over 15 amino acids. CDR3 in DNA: TGTGCCAGCAACTACGGGTCGCAGGGGCAATATGGCTACACCTTC. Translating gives CASNYGSQGQYGYTF.

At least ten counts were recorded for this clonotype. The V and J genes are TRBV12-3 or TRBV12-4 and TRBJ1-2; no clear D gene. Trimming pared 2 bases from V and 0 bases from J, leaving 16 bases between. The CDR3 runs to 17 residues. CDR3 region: CASSLWSDARANYGYTF. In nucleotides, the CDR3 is TGTGCCAGCAGTTTATGGTCGGACGCCCGAGCTAACTATGGCTACACCTTC.

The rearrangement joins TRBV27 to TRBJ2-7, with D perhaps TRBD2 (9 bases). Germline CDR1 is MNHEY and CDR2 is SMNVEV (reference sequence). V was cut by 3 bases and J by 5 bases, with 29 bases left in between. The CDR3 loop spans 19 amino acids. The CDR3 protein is CASSFQPTGATLAGDEQYF. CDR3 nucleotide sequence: TGTGCCAGCAGTTTCCAACCGACAGGGGCGACCTTAGCGGGAGACGAGCAGTACTTC.

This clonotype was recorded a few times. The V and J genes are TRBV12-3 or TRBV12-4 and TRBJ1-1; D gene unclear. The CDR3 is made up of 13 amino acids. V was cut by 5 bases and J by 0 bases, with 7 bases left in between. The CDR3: CASSGVLNTEAFF. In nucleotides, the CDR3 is TGTGCCAGCAGTGGAGTCTTGAACACTGAAGCTTTCTTT.

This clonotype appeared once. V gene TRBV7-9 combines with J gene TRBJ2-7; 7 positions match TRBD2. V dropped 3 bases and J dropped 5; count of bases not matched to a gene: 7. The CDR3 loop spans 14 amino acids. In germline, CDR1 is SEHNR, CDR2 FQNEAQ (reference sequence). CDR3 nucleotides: TGTGCCAGCAGCTTTGCAGGGAGGGCCGACGAGCAGTACTTC. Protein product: CASSFAGRADEQYF.

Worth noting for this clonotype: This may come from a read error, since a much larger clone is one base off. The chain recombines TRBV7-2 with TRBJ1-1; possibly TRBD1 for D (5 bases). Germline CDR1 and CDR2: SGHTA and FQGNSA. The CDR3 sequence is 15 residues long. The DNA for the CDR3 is TGTGTCAGCAGTTACGCCGGACATAAACTCGCTGAAGCTTTCTTT. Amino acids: CVSSYAGHKLAEAFF.

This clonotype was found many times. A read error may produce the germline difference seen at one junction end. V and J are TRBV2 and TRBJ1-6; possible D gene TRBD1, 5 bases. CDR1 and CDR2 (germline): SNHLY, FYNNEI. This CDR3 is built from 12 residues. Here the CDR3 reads CASSFSPGPPPF. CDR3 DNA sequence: TGTGCCAGCAGTTTTTCTCCGGGACCGCCGCCATTT.

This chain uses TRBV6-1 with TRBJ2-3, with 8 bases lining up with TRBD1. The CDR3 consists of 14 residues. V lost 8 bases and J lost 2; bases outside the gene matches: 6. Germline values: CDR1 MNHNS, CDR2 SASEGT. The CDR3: CASCRGPNTDTQYF. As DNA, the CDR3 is TGTGCCAGCTGCAGGGGGCCAAACACAGATACGCAGTATTTT.

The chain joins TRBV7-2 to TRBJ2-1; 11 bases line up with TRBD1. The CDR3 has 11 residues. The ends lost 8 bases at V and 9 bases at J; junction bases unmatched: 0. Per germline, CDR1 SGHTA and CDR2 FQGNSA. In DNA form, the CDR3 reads TGTGCCAGCGGGACAGGGGGTGAGCAGTTCTTC. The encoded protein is CASGTGGEQFF.

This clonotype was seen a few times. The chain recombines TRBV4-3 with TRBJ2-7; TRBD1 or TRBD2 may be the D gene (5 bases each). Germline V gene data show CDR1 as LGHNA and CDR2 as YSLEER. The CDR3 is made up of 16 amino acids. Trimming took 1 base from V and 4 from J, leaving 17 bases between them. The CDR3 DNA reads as TGCGCCAGCAGCCAAGGTTTGGGGGATATCGGATACGAGCAGTACTTC. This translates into CASSQGLGDIGYEQYF.

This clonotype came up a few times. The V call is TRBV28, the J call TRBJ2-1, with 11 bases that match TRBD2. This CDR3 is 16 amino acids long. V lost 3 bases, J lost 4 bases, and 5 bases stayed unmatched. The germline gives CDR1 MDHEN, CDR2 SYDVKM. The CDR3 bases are TGTGCCAGCAGTTTCCAGACTAGCGGGACGTACAATGAGCAGTTCTTC. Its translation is CASSFQTSGTYNEQFF.

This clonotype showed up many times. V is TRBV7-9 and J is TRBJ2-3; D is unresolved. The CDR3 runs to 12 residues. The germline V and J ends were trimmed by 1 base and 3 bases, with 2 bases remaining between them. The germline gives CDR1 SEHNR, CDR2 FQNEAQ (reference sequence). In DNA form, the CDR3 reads TGTGCCAGCAGCTTAGAGACAGATACGCAGTATTTT. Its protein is CASSLETDTQYF.

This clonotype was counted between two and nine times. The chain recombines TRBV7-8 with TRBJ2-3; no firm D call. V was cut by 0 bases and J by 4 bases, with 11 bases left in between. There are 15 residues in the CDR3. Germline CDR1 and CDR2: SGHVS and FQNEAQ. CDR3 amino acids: CASSLARILPDTQYF. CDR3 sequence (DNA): TGTGCCAGCAGCTTAGCGAGGATTCTCCCAGATACGCAGTATTTT.

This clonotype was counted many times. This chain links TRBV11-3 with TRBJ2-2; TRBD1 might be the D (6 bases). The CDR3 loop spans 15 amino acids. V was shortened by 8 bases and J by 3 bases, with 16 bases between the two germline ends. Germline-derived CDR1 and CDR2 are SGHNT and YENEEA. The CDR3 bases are TGTGCCAGCTCCGGTTGGGGGCCGGACACCGGGGAGCTGTTTTTT. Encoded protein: CASSGWGPDTGELFF.

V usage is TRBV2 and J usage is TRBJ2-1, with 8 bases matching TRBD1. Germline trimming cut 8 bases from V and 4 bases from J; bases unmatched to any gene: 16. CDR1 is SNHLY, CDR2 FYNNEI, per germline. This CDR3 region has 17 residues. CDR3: CASLELEGYRGYNEQFF. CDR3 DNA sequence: TGTGCCAGCCTTGAACTCGAAGGATACAGGGGGTACAATGAGCAGTTCTTC.